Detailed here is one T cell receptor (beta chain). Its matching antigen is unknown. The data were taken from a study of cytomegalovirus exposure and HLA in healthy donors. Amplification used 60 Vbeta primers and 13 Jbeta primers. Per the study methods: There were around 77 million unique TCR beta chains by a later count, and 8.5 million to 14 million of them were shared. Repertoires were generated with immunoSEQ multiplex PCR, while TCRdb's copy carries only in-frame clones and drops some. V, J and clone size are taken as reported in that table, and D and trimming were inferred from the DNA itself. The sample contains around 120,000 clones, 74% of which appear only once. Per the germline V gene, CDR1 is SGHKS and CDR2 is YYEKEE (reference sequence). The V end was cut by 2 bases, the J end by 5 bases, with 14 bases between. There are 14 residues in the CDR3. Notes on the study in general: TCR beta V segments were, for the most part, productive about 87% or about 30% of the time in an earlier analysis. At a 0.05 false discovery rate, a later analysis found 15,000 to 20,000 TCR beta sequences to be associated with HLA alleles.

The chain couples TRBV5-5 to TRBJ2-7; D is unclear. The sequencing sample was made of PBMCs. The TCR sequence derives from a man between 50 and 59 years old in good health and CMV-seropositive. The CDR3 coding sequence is TGTGCCAGCAGCTTCAGACGGCCCGGAGACGAGCAGTACTTC. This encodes CASSFRRPGDEQYF.